Sequencing of this TCR beta chain was carried out in a study of OX40 agonist ivuxolimab in advanced cancers. Looking at the study overall: Treatment of patients was with ivuxolimab, an agonistic anti-OX40 (CD134) antibody. Those treated in dose escalation had hepatocellular carcinoma, melanoma, renal cell cancer or head and neck cancer. Study-wide results and limits: Antigens targeted by the expanded peripheral T cells were not determined.

V gave up 4 bases and J gave up 7 bases; unmatched junction bases: 12. Germline CDR1 and CDR2: LGHNA and YNFKEQ. This CDR3 region has 16 residues. The method was immunoSEQ multiplex PCR; TCRdb's version includes in-frame clones alone and lacks a portion of them. The data contain 65,000 to 70,000 clones, about three quarters of them singletons. Prior autoimmune disease or systemic immunosuppression barred patients. This clone was detected once. What it binds is not known. This TCR came from an adult with an advanced solid tumor such as melanoma, head and neck, liver or kidney cancer. This chain joins TRBV4-2 and TRBJ1-5; 8 nucleotides agree with TRBD1. Source: CD4+ or CD8+ T cells sorted from blood, taken in a trial of the OX40 agonist ivuxolimab. CDR3 nucleotide sequence: TGTGCCAGCAGCCCCCCGGGGACAGGAGGGATCCAGCCCCAGCATTTT. Its translation is CASSPPGTGGIQPQHF.